Listed below are T cell receptor beta chains from one sample, sequenced in a study of blood T cell repertoires in COVID-19. The table came from immunoSEQ multiplex PCR; TCRdb's copy has only in-frame clones and leaves some out. The sample includes about 490,000 clones, 70% to 90% of them seen just once. Sequencing was done on a sample of peripheral blood. These receptors originate from a human donor in a cohort sampled during active COVID-19. CDR3s include the opening cysteine and the closing phenylalanine or tryptophan. A D gene is named only where the DNA matches it firmly. The size entry is marked missing in some rows and otherwise reads once, few, many or a size class.

abundance	v_gene	d_gene	j_gene	CDR3nt	CDR3aa
.	TRBV6-5	.	TRBJ2-3	TGTGCCAGCGCCGGGGGAGAGTATGCAGATACGCAGTATTTT	CASAGGEYADTQYF
few	TRBV30	TRBD1	TRBJ1-2	TGTGCCTGGTGGGACAGGCTTTATGGCTACACCTTC	CAWWDRLYGYTF
.	TRBV6-5	TRBD1	TRBJ1-1	TGTGCCAGCAGACCCCTTCGGGACAGGGACACTGAAGCTTTCTTT	CASRPLRDRDTEAFF
.	TRBV28	.	TRBJ1-1	TGTGCCAGCAGTTTAACCGGGAACACTGAAGCTTTCTTT	CASSLTGNTEAFF
.	TRBV24-1	.	TRBJ2-4	TGTGCCACCAGTGATTTGGGCAGGGTAAACATTCAGTACTTC	CATSDLGRVNIQYF
.	TRBV3-1/TRBV3-2	.	TRBJ2-7	TGTGCCAGCAGCCAAGAGCCGCCTGGGAGCTACGAGCAGTACTTC	CASSQEPPGSYEQYF
.	TRBV14	TRBD1	TRBJ2-7	TGTGCCAGCAGCCTCCGGGACAGGGTGAGCGAGCAGTACTTC	CASSLRDRVSEQYF
.	TRBV29-1	.	TRBJ2-3	TGCAGTGCCGAGGGCACAGATACGCAGTATTTT	CSAEGTDTQYF
once	TRBV5-4	TRBD2	TRBJ2-5	TGTGCCAGCAGCTTGGAACTAGCGGGAGGGCAAGAGACCCAGTACTTC	CASSLELAGGQETQYF
.	TRBV9	.	TRBJ2-1	TGTGCCAGCAGCGTAGCGTCAGAGCGCTCCTACAATGAGCAGTTCTTC	CASSVASERSYNEQFF
.	TRBV7-2	TRBD1	TRBJ1-5	TGTGCCAGCTCCACTTCAGGGACAGGGTTGCTTCAGCCCCAGCATTTT	CASSTSGTGLLQPQHF
.	TRBV6-2/TRBV6-3	.	TRBJ2-7	TGTGCCAGCAGTTACTCGATCACAGGGTCCTACGAGCAGTACTTC	CASSYSITGSYEQYF
.	TRBV2	TRBD1	TRBJ1-1	TGTGCCAGCAGTGAAGCGGAGGCAGGGGGCCGGAACACTGAAGCTTTCTTT	CASSEAEAGGRNTEAFF
.	TRBV19	TRBD2	TRBJ2-1	TGTGCCAGTAGGGCTAGCGGGCCTAGCTCCTACAATGAGCAGTTCTTC	CASRASGPSSYNEQFF
.	TRBV6-5	TRBD1	TRBJ1-1	TGTGCCAGCAGCCAGACAGGGTTTGAGTCTTTCTTT	CASSQTGFESFF
once	TRBV2	.	TRBJ2-6	TGTGCCAGGGAGGCCGGCTCTGGGGCCAACGTCCTGACTTTC	CAREAGSGANVLTF
.	TRBV30	TRBD1	TRBJ1-3	TGTGCCTGGAGTACCCCGGGACAGGGCCTCTCTGGAAACACCATATATTTT	CAWSTPGQGLSGNTIYF
once	TRBV3-1/TRBV3-2	.	TRBJ2-3	TGTGCCAGCAGCCAAAGGGGGTTCGCAGATACGCAGTATTTT	CASSQRGFADTQYF
few	TRBV30	.	TRBJ1-6	TGTGCCTGGAGTGTACCGCAGACAAATTCACCCCTCCACTTT	CAWSVPQTNSPLHF
.	TRBV28	.	TRBJ1-2	TGTGCCAGCAGTCTACTCCAGAGGCTTAACTATGGCTACACCTTC	CASSLLQRLNYGYTF
.	TRBV7-2	TRBD2	TRBJ2-1	TGTGCCAGCAGCCCGCGGACTAGCGGGAGGAATGAGCAGTTCTTC	CASSPRTSGRNEQFF
.	TRBV11-3	TRBD1	TRBJ2-1	TGTGCCAGCAGCTCCGGGACAGGGGAGTCCTACAATGAGCAGTTCTTC	CASSSGTGESYNEQFF
.	TRBV29-1	.	TRBJ2-5	TGCAGCGTCCTACCCGGGGAAGGCCAAGAGACCCAGTACTTC	CSVLPGEGQETQYF
.	TRBV29-1	.	TRBJ2-5	TGCAGCGTTGACGGGGGTCGGGAGACCCAGTACTTC	CSVDGGRETQYF
.	TRBV5-6	TRBD2	TRBJ2-7	TGTGCCAGCAGCTACTGGGGGAGCGCGGGAGAGATCGAGCAGTACTTC	CASSYWGSAGEIEQYF
.	TRBV12-3/TRBV12-4	.	TRBJ1-5	TGTGCCAGCAGTTTAGGTCCTGATCAGCCCCAGCATTTT	CASSLGPDQPQHF